This T cell receptor (beta chain) was identified in a study of cytomegalovirus exposure and HLA in healthy donors. The PCR employed 60 Vbeta primers together with 13 Jbeta primers. TCRdb keeps only in-frame clones here, not all; method: immunoSEQ multiplex PCR. The sample shows hundreds of thousands of clones, roughly 80% of them seen only once. Germline V CDR1 and CDR2: LNHDA, SQIVND (reference sequence). The CDR3 has 14 residues. V was cut by 3 bases and J by 0 bases, with 8 bases left in between. The sequencing input was PBMCs. The receptor comes from a male donor in good health and CMV-seronegative. The chain links TRBV19 to TRBJ1-2; a possible D gene is TRBD1 (5 bases). This CDR3 reads CASSIGGANYGYTF. The DNA for the CDR3 is TGTGCCAGTAGTATCGGAGGGGCTAACTATGGCTACACCTTC. Filled out from reference TRBV19 and TRBJ1-2, the complete variable domain reads DGGITQSPKYLFRKEGQNVTLSCEQNLNHDAMYWYRQDPGQGLRLIYYSQIVNDFQKGDIAEGYSVSREKKESFPLTVTSAQKNPTAFYLCASSIGGANYGYTFGSGTRLTVV.